Described below is a single T cell receptor (beta chain) sequence and its context. The antigen is unknown. Trimming shortened V by 5 bases and J by 2 bases, and 18 bases separated the two germline ends. Per germline, CDR1 SGHTA and CDR2 FQGNSA. CDR3 length: 16 amino acids. The data were taken from a study of OX40 agonist ivuxolimab in advanced cancers. Across the study: Checkpoint inhibitors had been given previously to over 30% of patients. Three patients, one with hepatocellular carcinoma and two with cutaneous melanoma, achieved partial responses. The study, taken as a whole, reports: There was clonal expansion of CD4+ and CD8+ blood T cells by week 6 at 0.1 to 3.0 mg/kg. In a subset of nonresponders, normalized T-cell clonal expansion was also low.

Profiling relied on immunoSEQ multiplex PCR, and the TCRdb table lists in-frame clones only, not all of them. The sample yields 70,000 or so clones, 75% to 90% seen once. The genes are TRBV7-2 and TRBJ1-1; D uncertain. This TCR was sampled from an adult with an advanced solid tumor such as melanoma, head and neck, liver or kidney cancer. The source material was CD4+ or CD8+ T cells sorted from blood, sampled in a trial of the OX40 agonist ivuxolimab. CDR3 DNA sequence: TGTGCCAGCAGCGCCCCCTACTTTGGATCTAACACTGAAGCTTTCTTT. Residues: CASSAPYFGSNTEAFF.